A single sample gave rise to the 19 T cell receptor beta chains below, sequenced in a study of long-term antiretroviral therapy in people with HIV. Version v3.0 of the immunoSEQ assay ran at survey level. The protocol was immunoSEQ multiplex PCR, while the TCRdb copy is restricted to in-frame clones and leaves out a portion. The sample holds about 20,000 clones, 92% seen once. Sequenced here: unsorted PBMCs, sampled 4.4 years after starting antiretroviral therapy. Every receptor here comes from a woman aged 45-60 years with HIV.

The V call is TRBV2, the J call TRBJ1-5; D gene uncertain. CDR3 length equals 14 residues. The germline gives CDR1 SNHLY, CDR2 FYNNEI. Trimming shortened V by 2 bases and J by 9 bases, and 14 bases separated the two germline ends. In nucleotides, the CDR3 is TGTGCCAGCAGTGAATTGGCCGGTTTCCCGCCCCAGCATTTT. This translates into CASSELAGFPPQHF.

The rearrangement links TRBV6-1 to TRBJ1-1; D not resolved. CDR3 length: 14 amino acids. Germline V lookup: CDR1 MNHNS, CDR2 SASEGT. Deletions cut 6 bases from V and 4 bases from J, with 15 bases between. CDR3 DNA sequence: TGTGCCAGCAGGGAGGACCCCATTCCCACTGAAGCTTTCTTT. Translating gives CASREDPIPTEAFF.

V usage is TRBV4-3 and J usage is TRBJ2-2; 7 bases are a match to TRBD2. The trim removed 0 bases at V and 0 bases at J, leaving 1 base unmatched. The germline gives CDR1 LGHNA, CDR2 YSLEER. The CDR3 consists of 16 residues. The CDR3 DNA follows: TGCGCCAGCAGCCAAGATGCGGGGGCGAACACCGGGGAGCTGTTTTTT. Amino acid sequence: CASSQDAGANTGELFF.

CDR3 residues: CASSIEGQPFYGYTF. Here the CDR3 DNA reads TGTGCCAGTAGTATAGAAGGACAACCTTTCTATGGCTACACCTTC. This sequence joins TRBV19 and TRBJ1-2, with a weak D call TRBD1 (5 bases). Germline V gene data show CDR1 as LNHDA and CDR2 as SQIVND (reference sequence). The CDR3 is made up of 15 amino acids. The V end lost 0 bases, the J end lost 4 bases, and 12 bases lay between the germline ends.

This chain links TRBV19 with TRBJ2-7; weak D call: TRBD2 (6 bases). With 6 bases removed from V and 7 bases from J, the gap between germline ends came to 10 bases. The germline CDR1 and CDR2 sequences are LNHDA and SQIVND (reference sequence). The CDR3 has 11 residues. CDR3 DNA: TGTGCCAGTAGGGGAGGTGGAGAGCAGTACTTC. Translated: CASRGGGEQYF.

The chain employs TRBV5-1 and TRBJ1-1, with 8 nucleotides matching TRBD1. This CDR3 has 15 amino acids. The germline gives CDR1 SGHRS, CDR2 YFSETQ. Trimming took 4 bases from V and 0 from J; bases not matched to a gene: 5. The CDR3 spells CASSGKTGVNTEAFF. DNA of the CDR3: TGCGCCAGCAGCGGGAAGACAGGGGTGAACACTGAAGCTTTCTTT.

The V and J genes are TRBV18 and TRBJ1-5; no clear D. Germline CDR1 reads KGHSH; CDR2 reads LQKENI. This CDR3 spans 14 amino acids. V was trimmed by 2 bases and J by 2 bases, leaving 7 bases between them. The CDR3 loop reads CASSPGVGNQPQHF. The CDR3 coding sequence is TGTGCCAGCTCACCAGGAGTGGGCAATCAGCCCCAGCATTTT.

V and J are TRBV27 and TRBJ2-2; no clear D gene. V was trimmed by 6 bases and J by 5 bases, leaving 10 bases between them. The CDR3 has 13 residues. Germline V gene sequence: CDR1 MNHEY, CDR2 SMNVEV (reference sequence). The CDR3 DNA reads TGTGCCAGCAGGCTCTCTGGGACCGGGGAGCTGTTTTTT. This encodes CASRLSGTGELFF.

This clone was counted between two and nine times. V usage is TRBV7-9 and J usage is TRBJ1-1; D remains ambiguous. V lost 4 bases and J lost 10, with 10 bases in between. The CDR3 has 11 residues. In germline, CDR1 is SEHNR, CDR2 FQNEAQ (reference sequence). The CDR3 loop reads CASSSMDGAFF. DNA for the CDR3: TGTGCCAGCAGCTCGATGGATGGAGCTTTCTTT.

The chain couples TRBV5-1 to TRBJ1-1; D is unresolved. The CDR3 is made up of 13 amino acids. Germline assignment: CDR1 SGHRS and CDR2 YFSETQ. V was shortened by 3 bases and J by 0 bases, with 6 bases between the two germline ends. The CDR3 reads CASSSDVNTEAFF. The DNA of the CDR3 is TGCGCCAGCAGCTCCGACGTGAACACTGAAGCTTTCTTT. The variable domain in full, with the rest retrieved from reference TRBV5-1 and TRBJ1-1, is KAGVTQTPRYLIKTRGQQVTLSCSPISGHRSVSWYQQTPGQGLQFLFEYFSETQRNKGNFPGRFSGRQFSNSRSEMNVSTLELGDSALYLCASSSDVNTEAFFGQGTRLTVV.

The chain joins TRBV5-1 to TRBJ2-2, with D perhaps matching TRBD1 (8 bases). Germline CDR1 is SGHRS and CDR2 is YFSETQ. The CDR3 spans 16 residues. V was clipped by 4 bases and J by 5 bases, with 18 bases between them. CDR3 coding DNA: TGCGCCAGCAGCGGGGGGGACAGGAGGGAAACCGGGGAGCTGTTTTTT. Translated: CASSGGDRRETGELFF.

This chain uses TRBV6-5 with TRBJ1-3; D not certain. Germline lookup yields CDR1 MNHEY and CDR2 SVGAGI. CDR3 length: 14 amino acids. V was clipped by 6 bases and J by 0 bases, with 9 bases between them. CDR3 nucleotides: TGTGCCAGCAGGCCCAGATACTCTGGAAACACCATATATTTT. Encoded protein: CASRPRYSGNTIYF.

The CDR3 region has the DNA TGCGCCAGCAGCCAAGAAACAGGGTGGAATCAGCCCCAGCATTTT. Its protein product is CASSQETGWNQPQHF. J is TRBJ1-5 and V is TRBV4-3; tentatively, D is TRBD1 (6 bases). The V and J ends lost 0 bases and 4 bases respectively, with 10 bases between them. The germline CDR1 and CDR2 sequences are LGHNA and YSLEER. The CDR3 spans 15 residues.

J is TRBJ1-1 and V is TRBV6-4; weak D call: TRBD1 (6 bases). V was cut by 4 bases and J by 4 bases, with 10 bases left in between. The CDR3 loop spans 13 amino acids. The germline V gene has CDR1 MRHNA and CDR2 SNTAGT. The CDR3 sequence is CASSALGGTEAFF. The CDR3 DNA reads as TGTGCCAGCAGTGCCTTAGGGGGCACTGAAGCTTTCTTT.

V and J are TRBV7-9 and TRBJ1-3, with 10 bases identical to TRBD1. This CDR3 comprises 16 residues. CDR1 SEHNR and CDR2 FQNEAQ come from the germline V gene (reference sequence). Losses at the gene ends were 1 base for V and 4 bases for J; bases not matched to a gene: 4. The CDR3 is CASSLVGQGTGNTIYF. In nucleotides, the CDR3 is TGTGCCAGCAGCTTAGTGGGACAGGGGACGGGAAACACCATATATTTT. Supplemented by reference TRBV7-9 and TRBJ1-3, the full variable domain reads DTGVSQNPRHKITKRGQNVTFRCDPISEHNRLYWYRQTLGQGPEFLTYFQNEAQLEKSRLLSDRFSAERPKGSFSTLEIQRTEQGDSAMYLCASSLVGQGTGNTIYFGEGSWLTVV.

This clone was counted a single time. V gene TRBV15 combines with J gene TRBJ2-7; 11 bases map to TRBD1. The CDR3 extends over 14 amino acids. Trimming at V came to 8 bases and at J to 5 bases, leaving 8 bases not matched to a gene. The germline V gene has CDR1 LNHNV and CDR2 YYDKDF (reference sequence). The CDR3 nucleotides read TGTGCCACCTCGGCCGGGACAGGGGGAGACGAGCAGTACTTC. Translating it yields CATSAGTGGDEQYF.

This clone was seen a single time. CDR3 protein: CADRGFTYNEQFF. CDR3 bases: TGTGCCGACAGGGGATTCACCTACAATGAGCAGTTCTTC. V usage is TRBV5-8 and J usage is TRBJ2-1, with 8 bases lining up with TRBD1. Germline CDR1 and CDR2: SGHTS and YDEGEE. V was pared by 10 bases and J by 2 bases, with 5 bases of the junction left unmatched. The CDR3 totals 13 residues. Together with reference TRBV5-8 and TRBJ2-1, the CDR3 gives the full variable domain: EAGVTQSPTHLIKTRGQQATLRCSPISGHTSVYWYQQALGLGLQFLLWYDEGEERNRGNFPPRFSGRQFPNYSSELNVNALELEDSALYLCADRGFTYNEQFFGPGTRLTVL.

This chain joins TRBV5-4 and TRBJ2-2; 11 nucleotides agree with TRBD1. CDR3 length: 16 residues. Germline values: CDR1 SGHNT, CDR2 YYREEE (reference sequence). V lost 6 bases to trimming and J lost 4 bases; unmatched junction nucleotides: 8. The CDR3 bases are TGTGCCAGCAATCTCCCCGGGACAGGGGGCACCGGGGAGCTGTTTTTT. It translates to CASNLPGTGGTGELFF.

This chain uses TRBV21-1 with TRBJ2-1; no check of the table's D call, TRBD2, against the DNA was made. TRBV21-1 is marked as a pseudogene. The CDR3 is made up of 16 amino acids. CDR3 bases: TGTGCCAGCAGCGGGGCGGGGGTAACAGGGTCCAATGAGCAGTTCTTC. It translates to CASSGAGVTGSNEQFF.